The clone carrying this T cell receptor beta chain was counted only a few times. Antigen specificity is unknown. This sample was taken from a study of response to subunit inactivated influenza vaccine. TCRdb re-derived calls from the RT-PCR reads in MiXCR, one entry per CDR3 protein. Of approximately 480,000 distinct CDR3 sequences in the sample, approximately 10% were seen once. Study-wide results and limits: Authors suggested few new T cells are recruited by each seasonal influenza vaccination.

J lost 2 bases, V lost 0 bases, and 3 bases had no gene match. This CDR3 has 16 amino acids. The germline CDR1 and CDR2 sequences are SGHDT and YYEEEE. The source is a man aged 45 to 65 who received an inactivated influenza vaccine. V is TRBV5-6 and J is TRBJ1-1; 11 positions match TRBD1. The sequenced sample was PBMCs from blood, obtained about 40 days after vaccination. In DNA, the CDR3 is TGTGCCAGCAGCTTGGAGGGGACAGGGGGTAACACTGAAGCTTTCTTT. It specifies CASSLEGTGGNTEAFF.